Described below is a single TCR beta chain sequence and its context. At one boundary the junction diverges from the germline segment, which might be a read error. This specimen belongs to a study of cytomegalovirus exposure and HLA in healthy donors. 60 Vbeta and 13 Jbeta primers were used in PCR. Sequencing was performed with immunoSEQ multiplex PCR; in TCRdb, only in-frame clones are kept and a portion is missing. The sample data list about 99,000 clones. The CDR3 has 15 amino acids. The germline V gene has CDR1 SGDLS and CDR2 YYNGEE. The sample comprised PBMCs. The chain couples TRBV9 to TRBJ2-1, with D tentatively TRBD2 (5 bases). The sequence was obtained from a man aged 35 to 55 in good health and CMV-seronegative. CDR3 DNA sequence: TGTGCCAGCAACGTAGGAGGTGCCTCCTACAATGAGCAGTTCTTC. Amino acid sequence: CASNVGGASYNEQFF.